This entry is about one T cell receptor (beta chain). The sample is drawn from a study of T-cell reconstitution after alpha-beta-depleted transplantation in children. The germline V gene has CDR1 SQVTM and CDR2 ANQGSEA. This CDR3 comprises 13 residues. V lost 3 bases, J lost 6 bases, and 11 bases lay in between. Preparation of the TCRbeta library involved a method that used unique molecular identifiers. TCRdb re-derived calls from the PCR reads in MiXCR, one entry per CDR3 protein. The repertoire holds 500,000 or so distinct CDR3 sequences, approximately 32% seen once, with under 3% in the top ten. The chain combines TRBV29-1 with TRBJ2-2; possibly TRBD2 for D (6 bases). The sequencing used PBMCs from the stem cell graft donor, collected from the stem cell graft. The source of this sequence is a human donor who donated a stem cell graft to a child with aplastic anemia. CDR3 loop: CSVDGRAPGELFF. The CDR3 DNA reads as TGCAGCGTTGACGGGAGAGCGCCCGGGGAGCTGTTTTTT.